Shown below are 29 T cell receptor beta chains from a single sample sequenced in a study of early T cells in non-severe SARS-CoV-2 infection. One entry per CDR3 protein results from TCRdb running MiXCR on the 5' RACE reads. Among about 64,000 distinct CDR3 sequences listed, less than 5.5% were seen once. The sample consisted of whole blood. The receptors derive from an adult who was a healthcare worker with PCR-confirmed SARS-CoV-2 infection or an uninfected control (not recorded which).

This clonotype was seen ten or more times. This chain joins TRBV5-6 and TRBJ2-5; D possibly corresponds to TRBD1 (5 bases). This CDR3 region has 15 residues. CDR1 and CDR2 (germline): SGHDT, YYEEEE. The V and J ends lost 4 bases and 3 bases respectively, with 16 bases between them. CDR3 nucleotides: TGTGCCAGCAGCACGAGTGGGGCCCCCGAAGAGACCCAGTACTTC. Its protein product is CASSTSGAPEETQYF.

The chain couples TRBV7-3 to TRBJ2-3, with TRBD2 identical over 9 bases. Germline V gene sequence: CDR1 SGHTA, CDR2 FQGTGA. With 2 bases clipped from V and 3 bases from J, the junction kept 0 bases outside the gene matches. This CDR3 is 14 amino acids long. In nucleotides, the CDR3 is TGTGCCAGCAGCTTAGCGGGGGGGACAGATACGCAGTATTTT. Translation gives CASSLAGGTDTQYF.

This clonotype has ten or more counts. The chain couples TRBV18 to TRBJ1-4; 7 positions match TRBD1. With 6 bases clipped from V and 5 bases from J, the junction kept 6 bases outside the gene matches. CDR3 size: 14 residues. Germline loops: CDR1 KGHSH, CDR2 LQKENI. The CDR3 is CASSRDSLNEKLFF. CDR3 bases: TGTGCCAGCTCCAGGGACAGCTTGAATGAAAAACTGTTTTTT.

This clonotype was seen repeatedly, ten times or more. The chain links TRBV29-1 to TRBJ1-1, with D possibly TRBD1 on 6 matching bases. Trimming cost V 7 bases and J 5 bases, with 26 bases left between them. The CDR3 length is 16 residues. Germline values: CDR1 SQVTM, CDR2 ANQGSEA. CDR3 in amino acids: CSARGTQRSSGTEAFF. The DNA for the CDR3 is TGCAGCGCCCGCGGGACACAAAGGTCCTCGGGGACTGAAGCTTTCTTT.

This clonotype has at least ten counts. The genes are TRBV5-1 and TRBJ1-6, with D unclear. Germline CDR1 reads SGHRS; CDR2 reads YFSETQ. This CDR3 comprises 13 residues. The V end was cut by 1 base, the J end by 7 bases, with 6 bases between. DNA for the CDR3: TGCGCCAGCAGCTTGAGGATGAATTCACCCCTCCACTTT. This sequence encodes CASSLRMNSPLHF.

The V and J genes are TRBV5-1 and TRBJ2-1; 8 positions agree with TRBD2. Germline-derived CDR1 and CDR2 are SGHRS and YFSETQ. The CDR3 is 15 residues long. The trim removed 7 bases at V and 2 bases at J, leaving 8 bases unmatched. The CDR3 loop reads CASATELAAYNEQFF. The CDR3 coding sequence is TGCGCCAGCGCCACCGAACTAGCGGCCTACAATGAGCAGTTCTTC.

CDR3 DNA sequence: TGTGCCAGCTCACCAGGTCAGGGATACAGCAATGAGCAGTTCTTC. It translates to CASSPGQGYSNEQFF. This rearrangement joins TRBV18 to TRBJ2-1, with D possibly being TRBD1 (5 bases). The CDR3 runs to 15 residues. The germline V and J ends were trimmed by 2 bases and 6 bases, with 14 bases remaining between them. Germline CDR1 reads KGHSH; CDR2 reads LQKENI.

This clonotype came up a few times. The chain is built from TRBV29-1 and TRBJ2-7; TRBD1 matches 7 bases. In germline, CDR1 is SQVTM, CDR2 ANQGSEA. V lost 6 bases and J lost 0; bases outside the gene matches: 17. The CDR3 loop spans 17 amino acids. The CDR3 DNA is TGCAGCGTCCGGAAGAAGGTAGGGACAGCGGACTCCTACGAGCAGTACTTC. It encodes CSVRKKVGTADSYEQYF.

J is TRBJ2-3 and V is TRBV21-1; the table's TRBD2 call for D was not verified on the DNA. TRBV21-1 is reported as a pseudogene. The CDR3 has 15 residues. The CDR3 reads CASSKERVKTDTQYF. CDR3 nucleotides: TGTGCCAGCAGCAAAGAGAGGGTTAAGACAGATACGCAGTATTTT.

V usage is TRBV10-3 and J usage is TRBJ2-3; a weak D match, TRBD2 (6 bases). There are 14 residues in the CDR3. Trimming pared 2 bases from V and 7 bases from J, leaving 13 bases between. CDR1 and CDR2 from the germline V gene are ENHRY and SYGVKD. The DNA of the CDR3 is TGTGCCATCAGTGAGGCACTAGCTGAACATACGCAGTATTTT. It is translated as CAISEALAEHTQYF.

There are many counts of this clonotype. The rearrangement uses TRBV10-2 and TRBJ2-1, with 8 bases fitting TRBD1. The V and J ends lost 5 bases and 8 bases, in that order; junction bases with no gene match: 5. The CDR3 spans 13 residues. Germline CDR1 WSHSY, CDR2 SAAADI. The CDR3 bases are TGCGCCAGCAGTAGGGACAGGTTCGATGAGCAGTTCTTC. Protein product: CASSRDRFDEQFF.

This clonotype was counted at least ten times. V and J are TRBV2 and TRBJ2-1, with 7 bases matching TRBD2. Germline CDR1 reads SNHLY; CDR2 reads FYNNEI. The CDR3 is 16 amino acids. Unmatched junction bases numbered 15, after V lost 6 bases and J lost 7 bases. The CDR3 loop reads CASSYQRGGSGNEQFF. CDR3 in DNA: TGTGCCAGCAGCTATCAGCGGGGCGGATCGGGGAATGAGCAGTTCTTC.

As regards this clonotype: One end of the junction fails to match germline, which may point to a read error. V is TRBV5-6 and J is TRBJ2-7; 13 bases map to TRBD2. Germline-derived CDR1 and CDR2 are SGHDT and YYEEEE. The CDR3 has 15 residues. The CDR3 here is CASSAPTSGGPKSLF. CDR3 DNA sequence: TGTGCCAGCAGCGCACCGACTAGCGGGGGGCCGAAGTCACTCTTC. The complete variable domain, with remaining parts taken from reference TRBV5-6 and TRBJ2-7, reads DAGVTQSPTHLIKTRGQQVTLRCSPKSGHDTVSWYQQALGQGPQFIFQYYEEEERQRGNFPDRFSGHQFPNYSSELNVNALLLGDSALYLCASSAPTSGGPKSLFGPGTRLTVT.

CDR3 residues: CASRLTTGSVVDAEAFF. Here the CDR3 DNA reads TGTGCCAGTAGGCTCACTACAGGGTCGGTGGTTGACGCTGAAGCTTTCTTT. This sequence joins TRBV19 and TRBJ1-1; TRBD1 is a possible D gene (6 bases). The CDR3 loop spans 17 amino acids. Germline V lookup: CDR1 LNHDA, CDR2 SQIVND (reference sequence). V lost 6 bases and J lost 6, with 26 bases in between.

This clonotype has ten or more counts. The chain joins TRBV7-9 to TRBJ2-7; 7 bases line up with TRBD1. Germline-derived CDR1 and CDR2 are SEHNR and FQNEAQ (reference sequence). Losses at the gene ends were 0 bases for V and 0 bases for J; bases not matched to a gene: 5. The CDR3 extends over 16 amino acids. This CDR3 reads CASSLAGTANSYEQYF. In DNA, the CDR3 is TGTGCCAGCAGCTTAGCGGGGACAGCCAACTCCTACGAGCAGTACTTC.

The chain uses TRBV7-9 and TRBJ2-2, with D possibly matching TRBD1 (5 bases). Germline loops: CDR1 SEHNR, CDR2 FQNEAQ (reference sequence). Trimming took 1 base from V and 6 from J, leaving 15 bases between them. CDR3 length: 16 amino acids. CDR3 residues: CASSLEQVAGAGELFF. CDR3 nucleotide sequence: TGTGCCAGCAGCTTAGAACAGGTCGCTGGTGCCGGGGAGCTGTTTTTT.

This clonotype occurred many times. The chain joins TRBV19 to TRBJ2-7, with a weak D call TRBD2 (6 bases). V gave up 3 bases and J gave up 2 bases, with 11 bases separating them. The CDR3 has 14 residues. In germline, CDR1 is LNHDA, CDR2 SQIVND (reference sequence). CDR3 region: CASSMGGSTYEQYF. In nucleotides, the CDR3 is TGTGCCAGTAGTATGGGGGGATCGACCTACGAGCAGTACTTC.

This clonotype was counted a few times. The rearrangement links TRBV11-2 to TRBJ2-1; no firm D call. V dropped 3 bases and J dropped 5 bases, with 11 bases sitting between them. The germline gives CDR1 SGHAT, CDR2 FQNNGV. The CDR3 has 14 amino acids. CDR3 sequence reads: CASSFWTGNNEQFF. CDR3 DNA: TGTGCCAGCAGCTTTTGGACGGGCAACAATGAGCAGTTCTTC. The full variable domain, in which reference TRBV11-2 and TRBJ2-1 provide the parts outside the CDR3, is EAGVAQSPRYKIIEKRQSVAFWCNPISGHATLYWYQQILGQGPKLLIQFQNNGVVDDSQLPKDRFSAERLKGVDSTLKIQPAKLEDSAVYLCASSFWTGNNEQFFGPGTRLTVL.

This clonotype was recorded at least ten times. The chain employs TRBV6-6 and TRBJ1-1; maybe TRBD1 (6 bases). V lost 5 bases, J lost 6 bases, and 16 bases lay in between. CDR3 size: 14 residues. The germline CDR1 and CDR2 sequences are MNHNY and SVGAGI (reference sequence). CDR3 nucleotide sequence: TGTGCCAGCAGTGCGACAGGTTCTGCCCCTGAAGCTTTCTTT. Protein: CASSATGSAPEAFF.

This clonotype was counted a few times. The chain combines TRBV7-2 with TRBJ1-6; 7 bases are a match to TRBD1. This CDR3 spans 17 amino acids. From germline, CDR1 is SGHTA and CDR2 FQGNSA. Unmatched junction bases numbered 17, after V lost 5 bases and J lost 10 bases. The CDR3 loop reads CASSRNPHTGVGSPLHF. For the CDR3, the DNA is TGTGCCAGCAGCCGTAACCCTCATACAGGGGTAGGATCACCCCTCCACTTT.

This clonotype has only a few counts. This chain joins TRBV7-9 and TRBJ1-2; D uncertain. This CDR3 comprises 16 residues. The germline V gene encodes CDR1 SEHNR and CDR2 FQNEAQ (reference sequence). The V and J ends lost 1 base and 3 bases respectively, with 15 bases between them. Written as DNA, the CDR3 is TGTGCCAGCAGCTTAGTAGATCTCCCACTAGACTATGGCTACACCTTC. This sequence encodes CASSLVDLPLDYGYTF.

This clonotype was observed at least ten times. The chain carries TRBV6-2 or TRBV6-3 and TRBJ2-7; 7 bases line up with TRBD1. V lost 8 bases to trimming and J lost 5 bases; unmatched junction nucleotides: 12. CDR1 is MNHEY, CDR2 SVGEGT, per germline. This CDR3 has 14 amino acids. The CDR3 DNA reads as TGTGCCAGCTCAAATGGGGACAGTATCGACGAGCAGTACTTC. This codes for CASSNGDSIDEQYF.

Sample share makes this clonotype medium-sized (0.01 to 0.1%). J is TRBJ1-5 and V is TRBV6-6; D uncertain. Germline-derived CDR1 and CDR2 are MNHNY and SVGAGI (reference sequence). V was cut by 5 bases and J by 11 bases, with 13 bases left in between. This CDR3 is built from 12 residues. The CDR3 protein is CASSPSYQTQHF. The CDR3 DNA reads TGTGCCAGCAGTCCCTCCTATCAAACCCAGCATTTT.

This clonotype was seen at least ten times. V gene TRBV4-2 combines with J gene TRBJ2-1; D perhaps matches TRBD1 (5 bases). The germline V gene encodes CDR1 LGHNA and CDR2 YNFKEQ. The length of the CDR3 is 19 residues. V lost 0 bases, J lost 0 bases, and 18 bases lay in between. The CDR3 here is CASSQDPIQGLNSYNEQFF. The CDR3 DNA sequence: TGTGCCAGCAGCCAAGATCCCATTCAGGGCCTCAACTCCTACAATGAGCAGTTCTTC.

This clonotype appeared many times. V gene TRBV15 combines with J gene TRBJ2-1, with unresolved D. CDR1 is LNHNV and CDR2 is YYDKDF in the germline V gene (reference sequence). V was shortened by 6 bases and J by 8 bases, with 17 bases between the two germline ends. The length of the CDR3 is 14 residues. The chain's CDR3 is CATRRMASMDEQFF. The CDR3, as DNA: TGTGCCACCAGGCGCATGGCCAGCATGGATGAGCAGTTCTTC.

This clonotype was picked up many times. V and J are TRBV10-3 and TRBJ2-1; D is uncertain. This CDR3 spans 16 amino acids. CDR1 ENHRY and CDR2 SYGVKD come from the germline V gene. Trimming pared 4 bases from V and 1 base from J, leaving 14 bases between. This CDR3 is CAISAGRLGSYNEQFF. The CDR3 nucleotides are TGTGCCATCAGTGCTGGTCGATTGGGGTCCTACAATGAGCAGTTCTTC.

The table lists this clonotype with a few counts. This sequence joins TRBV20-1 and TRBJ2-7; 9 bases are a match to TRBD2. Germline-derived CDR1 and CDR2 are DFQATT and SNEGSKA (reference sequence). The V segment lost 1 base and the J segment 6 bases; nucleotides outside the gene matches: 13. The CDR3 sequence is 16 residues long. This chain's CDR3 is CSARAVSGTSSLEQYF. The CDR3 region has the DNA TGCAGTGCTAGAGCCGTATCCGGGACTAGCTCTCTCGAGCAGTACTTC.

This clonotype has only a few counts. In DNA form, the CDR3 reads TGCAGTGCCGATACAGGGGACTCATTCGATGAGCAGTTCTTC. Amino acid sequence: CSADTGDSFDEQFF. This chain uses TRBV20-1 with TRBJ2-1, with a possible D match to TRBD1 (7 bases). Trimming took off 6 bases at V and 8 bases at J, with 20 bases between the two ends. Germline values: CDR1 DFQATT, CDR2 SNEGSKA (reference sequence). The CDR3 loop spans 14 amino acids.

This clonotype has more than one count but fewer than ten. This chain links TRBV18 with TRBJ2-7; D might be TRBD2 (5 bases). The CDR3 covers 15 residues. The germline V and J ends were trimmed by 1 base and 1 base, with 11 bases remaining between them. Germline assignment: CDR1 KGHSH and CDR2 LQKENI. CDR3 region: CASSPRFRGSYEQYF. The CDR3 DNA follows: TGTGCCAGCTCACCACGGTTCCGGGGATCCTACGAGCAGTACTTC.